This T cell receptor beta chain was recovered during a study of a mutant IDH1 vaccine in newly diagnosed glioma. At the level of the study: Therapy received beforehand was radiotherapy, temozolomide, or both, with most patients given both.

The repertoire was sequenced with immunoSEQ multiplex PCR; TCRdb's copy has only in-frame clones and lacks some. The sample has 40,000 to 60,000 clones, around 85% seen once; the top ten hold about 7%. Time point described: week 35, safety follow-up. The investigators gave 300 ug of mutant IDH1 20-mer peptide in each vaccine dose, together with topical imiquimod. Between the trimmed V and J ends, which lost 0 bases and 5 bases, there was a span of 14 bases. Germline V gene lookup returns CDR1 SGDLS and CDR2 YYNGEE. The CDR3 sequence is 15 residues long. Notes on this clone: Its antigen is unknown.

Sequenced material: PBMCs, taken from a glioma patient whose treatment included an IDH1 peptide vaccine. The gene calls are TRBV9 and TRBJ2-5; unclear D gene. The receptor comes from a man aged 40-50 years with glioma. CDR3: CASSVGAGAMETQYF. The CDR3, as DNA: TGTGCCAGCAGCGTAGGCGCAGGAGCTATGGAGACCCAGTACTTC. Using reference TRBV9 and TRBJ2-5 for the parts outside the CDR3, the full variable domain is DSGVTQTPKHLITATGQRVTLRCSPRSGDLSVYWYQQSLDQGLQFLIQYYNGEERAKGNILERFSAQQFPDLHSELNLSSLELGDSALYFCASSVGAGAMETQYFGPGTRLLVL.